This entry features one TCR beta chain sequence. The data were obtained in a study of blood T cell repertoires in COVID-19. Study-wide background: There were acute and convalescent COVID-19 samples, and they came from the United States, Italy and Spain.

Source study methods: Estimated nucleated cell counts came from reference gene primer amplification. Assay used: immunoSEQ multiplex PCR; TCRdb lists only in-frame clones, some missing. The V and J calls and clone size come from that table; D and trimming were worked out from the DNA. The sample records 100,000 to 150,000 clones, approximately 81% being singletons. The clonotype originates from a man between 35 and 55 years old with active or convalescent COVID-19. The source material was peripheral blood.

This CDR3 reads CASSAAAGTYEQYF. The CDR3 DNA follows: TGTGCCAGCAGTGCCGCAGCGGGAACCTACGAGCAGTACTTC. This chain connects TRBV27 to TRBJ2-7; 7 bases agree with TRBD2. Germline values: CDR1 MNHEY, CDR2 SMNVEV (reference sequence). CDR3 length: 14 amino acids. J lost 2 bases, V lost 5 bases, and 6 bases had no gene match.